This T cell receptor beta chain was sequenced during a study of blood T cell repertoires in COVID-19. Overall study context: The analysed material was cDNA or gDNA that came from T cells, B-cell-depleted T cells, or PBMCs.

In germline, CDR1 is LNHNV, CDR2 YYDKDF (reference sequence). V lost 0 bases, J lost 4 bases, and 4 bases stayed unmatched. The CDR3 contains 15 residues. Only one count was recorded for this clone. TCRdb keeps only in-frame clones here, not all; method: immunoSEQ multiplex PCR. The sample shows about 300,000 clones, around 89% of them seen only once. The clonotype originates from a man younger than 35 who had recovered from COVID-19. The material sequenced was peripheral blood. The chain carries TRBV15 and TRBJ1-2, with 8 bases that match TRBD1. The CDR3 DNA follows: TGTGCCACCAGCAGAGATCCAGGGGGCGTCTATGGCTACACCTTC. This translates into CATSRDPGGVYGYTF.